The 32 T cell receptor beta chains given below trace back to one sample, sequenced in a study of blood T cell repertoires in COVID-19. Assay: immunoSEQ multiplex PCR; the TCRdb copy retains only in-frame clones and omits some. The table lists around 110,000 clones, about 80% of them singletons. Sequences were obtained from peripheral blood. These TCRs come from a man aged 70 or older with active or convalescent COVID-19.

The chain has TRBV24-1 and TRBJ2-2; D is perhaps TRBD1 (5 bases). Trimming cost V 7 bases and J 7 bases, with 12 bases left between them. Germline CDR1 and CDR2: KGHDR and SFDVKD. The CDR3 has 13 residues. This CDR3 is CATSVQGIGELFF. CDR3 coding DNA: TGTGCCACCAGCGTGCAGGGAATCGGGGAGCTGTTTTTT.

CDR3 loop: CASSQAQGLHQPQHF. As DNA, the CDR3 is TGTGCCAGCAGCCAAGCGCAGGGGCTCCATCAGCCCCAGCATTTT. V is TRBV4-2 and J is TRBJ1-5; D might be TRBD1 (6 bases). The CDR3 has 15 residues. Germline V lookup: CDR1 LGHNA, CDR2 YNFKEQ. V was pared by 1 base and J by 5 bases, with 12 bases between.

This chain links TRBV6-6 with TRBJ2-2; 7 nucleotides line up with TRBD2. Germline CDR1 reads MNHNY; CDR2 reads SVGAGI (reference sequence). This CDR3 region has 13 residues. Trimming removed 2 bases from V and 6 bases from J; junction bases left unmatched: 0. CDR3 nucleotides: TGTGCCAGCAGTTACGGGGGGGCCGGGGAGCTGTTTTTT. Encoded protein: CASSYGGAGELFF.

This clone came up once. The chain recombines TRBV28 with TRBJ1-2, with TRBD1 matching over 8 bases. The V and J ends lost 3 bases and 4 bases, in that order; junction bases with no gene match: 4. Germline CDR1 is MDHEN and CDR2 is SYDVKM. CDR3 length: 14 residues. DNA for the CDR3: TGTGCCAGCAGTTTGTCGGACAGGGCCTATGGCTACACCTTC. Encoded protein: CASSLSDRAYGYTF.

The CDR3 coding sequence is TGTGCCAGTAGTACCCGACAGGGGGCGCTGATATCGGGCAATCAGCCCCAGCATTTT. Translating gives CASSTRQGALISGNQPQHF. The chain combines TRBV19 with TRBJ1-5; 10 nucleotides line up with TRBD1. Germline V gene data show CDR1 as LNHDA and CDR2 as SQIVND (reference sequence). The CDR3 loop spans 19 amino acids. V trimming: 4 bases; J trimming: 2 bases; junction bases outside the gene matches: 14.

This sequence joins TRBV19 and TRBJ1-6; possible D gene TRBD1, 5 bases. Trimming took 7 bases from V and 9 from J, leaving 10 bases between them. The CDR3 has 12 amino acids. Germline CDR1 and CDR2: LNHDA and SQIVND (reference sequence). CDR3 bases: TGTGCCAGTAATGGAGGGGTTTCACCCCTCCACTTT. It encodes CASNGGVSPLHF.

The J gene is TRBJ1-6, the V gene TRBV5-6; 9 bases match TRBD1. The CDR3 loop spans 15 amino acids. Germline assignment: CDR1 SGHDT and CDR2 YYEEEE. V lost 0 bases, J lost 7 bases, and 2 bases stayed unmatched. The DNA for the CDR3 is TGTGCCAGCAGCTTGGCGACAGGGGGGAATTCACCCCTCCACTTT. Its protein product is CASSLATGGNSPLHF.

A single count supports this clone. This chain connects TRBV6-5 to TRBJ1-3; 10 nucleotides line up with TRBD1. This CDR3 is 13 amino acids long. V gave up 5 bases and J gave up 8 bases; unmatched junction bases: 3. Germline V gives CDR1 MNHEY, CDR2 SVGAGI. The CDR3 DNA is TGTGCCAGCAGTAGGGGACAGGGGCACACCATATATTTT. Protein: CASSRGQGHTIYF.

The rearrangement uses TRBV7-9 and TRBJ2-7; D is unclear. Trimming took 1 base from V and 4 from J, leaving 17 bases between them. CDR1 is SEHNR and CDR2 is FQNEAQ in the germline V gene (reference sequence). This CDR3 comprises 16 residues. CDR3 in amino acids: CASSLVLMAGNYEQYF. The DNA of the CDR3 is TGTGCCAGCAGCTTAGTTTTAATGGCAGGCAATTACGAGCAGTACTTC. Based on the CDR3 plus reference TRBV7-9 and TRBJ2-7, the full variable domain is DTGVSQNPRHKITKRGQNVTFRCDPISEHNRLYWYRQTLGQGPEFLTYFQNEAQLEKSRLLSDRFSAERPKGSFSTLEIQRTEQGDSAMYLCASSLVLMAGNYEQYFGPGTRLTVT.

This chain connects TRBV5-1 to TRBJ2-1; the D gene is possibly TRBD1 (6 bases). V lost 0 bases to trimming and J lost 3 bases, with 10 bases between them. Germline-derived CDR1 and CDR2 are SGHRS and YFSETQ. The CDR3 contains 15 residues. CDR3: CASSLDEGDYNEQFF. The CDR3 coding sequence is TGCGCCAGCAGCTTGGACGAGGGGGACTACAATGAGCAGTTCTTC.

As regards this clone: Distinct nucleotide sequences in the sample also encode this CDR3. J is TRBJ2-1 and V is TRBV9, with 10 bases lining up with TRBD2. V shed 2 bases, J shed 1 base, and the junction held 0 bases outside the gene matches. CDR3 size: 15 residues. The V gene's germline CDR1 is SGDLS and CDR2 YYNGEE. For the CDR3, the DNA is TGTGCCAGCAGCGTTAGCGGGGGGTCCTACAATGAGCAGTTCTTC. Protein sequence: CASSVSGGSYNEQFF.

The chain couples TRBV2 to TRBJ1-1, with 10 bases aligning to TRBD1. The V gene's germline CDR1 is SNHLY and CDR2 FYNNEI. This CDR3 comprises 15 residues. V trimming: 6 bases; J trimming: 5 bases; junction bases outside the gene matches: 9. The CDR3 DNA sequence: TGTGCCAGCAGCCGTACCGACAGGGGGCGGACTGAAGCTTTCTTT. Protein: CASSRTDRGRTEAFF.

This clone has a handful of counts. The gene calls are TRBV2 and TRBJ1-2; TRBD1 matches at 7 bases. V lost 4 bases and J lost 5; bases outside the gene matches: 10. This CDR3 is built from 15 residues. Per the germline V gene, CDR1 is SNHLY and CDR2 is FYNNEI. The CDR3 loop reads CASSAETGIRYGYTF. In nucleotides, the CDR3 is TGTGCCAGCAGTGCTGAGACAGGGATTCGGTATGGCTACACCTTC.

The CDR3 DNA sequence: TGTGCCAGCACCCGTGTGGGGGGAGGCTCTGGAAACACCATATATTTT. Its protein is CASTRVGGGSGNTIYF. J is TRBJ1-3 and V is TRBV7-9, with a tentative D call TRBD1 (5 bases). V lost 7 bases, J lost 0 bases, and 16 bases lay in between. This CDR3 is 16 amino acids long. Per the germline V gene, CDR1 is SEHNR and CDR2 is FQNEAQ (reference sequence).

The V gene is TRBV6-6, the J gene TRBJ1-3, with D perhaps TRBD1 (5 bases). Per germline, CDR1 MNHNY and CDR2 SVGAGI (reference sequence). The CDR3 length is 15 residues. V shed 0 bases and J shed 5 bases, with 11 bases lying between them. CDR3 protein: CASSYSAGPRNTIYF. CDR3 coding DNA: TGTGCCAGCAGTTACTCGGCAGGGCCAAGAAACACCATATATTTT.

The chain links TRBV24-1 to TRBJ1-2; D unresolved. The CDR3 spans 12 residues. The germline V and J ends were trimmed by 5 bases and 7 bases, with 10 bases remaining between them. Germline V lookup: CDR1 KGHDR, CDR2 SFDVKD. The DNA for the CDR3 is TGTGCCACCAGTGGAGGGATCCTTGGCTACACCTTC. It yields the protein CATSGGILGYTF.

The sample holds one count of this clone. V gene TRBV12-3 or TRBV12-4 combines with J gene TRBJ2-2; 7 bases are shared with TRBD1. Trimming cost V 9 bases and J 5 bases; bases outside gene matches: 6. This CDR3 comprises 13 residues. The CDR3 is CASRGRRTGELFF. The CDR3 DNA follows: TGTGCCAGTAGGGGGCGAAGGACCGGGGAGCTGTTTTTT.

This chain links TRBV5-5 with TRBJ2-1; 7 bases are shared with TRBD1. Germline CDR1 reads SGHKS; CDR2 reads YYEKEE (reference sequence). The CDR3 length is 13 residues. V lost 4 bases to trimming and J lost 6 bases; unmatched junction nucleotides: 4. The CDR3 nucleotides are TGTGCCAGCAGCACCGGGACAGTCAATGAGCAGTTCTTC. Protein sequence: CASSTGTVNEQFF.

The CDR3 DNA reads TGTGCCAGCAGTCGTGGGGGACAGCAGTACTACGAGCAGTACTTC. The encoded protein is CASSRGGQQYYEQYF. V is TRBV6-2 or TRBV6-3 and J is TRBJ2-7; 7 bases agree with TRBD1. Germline V gene sequence: CDR1 MNHEY, CDR2 SVGEGT. CDR3 length equals 15 residues. Trimming removed 5 bases from V and 3 bases from J; junction bases left unmatched: 10.

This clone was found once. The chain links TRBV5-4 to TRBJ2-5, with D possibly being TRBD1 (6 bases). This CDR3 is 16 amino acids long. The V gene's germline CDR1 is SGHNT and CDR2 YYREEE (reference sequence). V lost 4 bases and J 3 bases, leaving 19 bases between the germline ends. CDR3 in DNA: TGTGCCAGCAGCAAAATTGCGTCCAGGGGAGAAGAGACCCAGTACTTC. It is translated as CASSKIASRGEETQYF. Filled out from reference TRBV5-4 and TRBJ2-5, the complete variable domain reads ETGVTQSPTHLIKTRGQQVTLRCSSQSGHNTVSWYQQALGQGPQFIFQYYREEENGRGNFPPRFSGLQFPNYSSELNVNALELDDSALYLCASSKIASRGEETQYFGPGTRLLVL.

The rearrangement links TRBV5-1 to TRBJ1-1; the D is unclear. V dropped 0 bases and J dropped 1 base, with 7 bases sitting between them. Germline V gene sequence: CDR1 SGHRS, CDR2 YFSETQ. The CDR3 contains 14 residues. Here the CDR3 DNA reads TGCGCCAGCAGCTTGGAACAGACGAACACTGAAGCTTTCTTT. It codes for CASSLEQTNTEAFF.

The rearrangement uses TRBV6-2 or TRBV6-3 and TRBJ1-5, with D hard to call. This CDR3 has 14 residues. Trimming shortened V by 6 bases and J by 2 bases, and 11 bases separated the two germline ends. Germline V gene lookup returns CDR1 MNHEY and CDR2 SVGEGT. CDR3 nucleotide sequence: TGTGCCAGCAGCGTAGACGGAGGCAATCAGCCCCAGCATTTT. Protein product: CASSVDGGNQPQHF.

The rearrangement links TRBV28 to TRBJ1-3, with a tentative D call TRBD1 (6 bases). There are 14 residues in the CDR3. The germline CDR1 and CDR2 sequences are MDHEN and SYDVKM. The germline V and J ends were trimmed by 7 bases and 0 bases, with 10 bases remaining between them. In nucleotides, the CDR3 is TGTGCCAGCAAAGCAGGGGCCTCTGGAAACACCATATATTTT. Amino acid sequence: CASKAGASGNTIYF.

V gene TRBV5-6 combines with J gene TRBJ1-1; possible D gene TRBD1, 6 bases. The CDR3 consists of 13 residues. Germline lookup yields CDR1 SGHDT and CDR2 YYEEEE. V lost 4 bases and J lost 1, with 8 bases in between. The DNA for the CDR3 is TGTGCCAGCAGCCGGACAGAGAACACTGAAGCTTTCTTT. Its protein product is CASSRTENTEAFF.

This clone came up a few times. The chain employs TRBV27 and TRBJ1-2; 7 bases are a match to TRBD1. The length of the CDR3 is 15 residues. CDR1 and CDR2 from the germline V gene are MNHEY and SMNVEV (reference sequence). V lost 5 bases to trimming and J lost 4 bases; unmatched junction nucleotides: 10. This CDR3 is CASSPKSRGSYGYTF. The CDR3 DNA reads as TGTGCCAGCAGTCCCAAATCCAGGGGGAGCTATGGCTACACCTTC.

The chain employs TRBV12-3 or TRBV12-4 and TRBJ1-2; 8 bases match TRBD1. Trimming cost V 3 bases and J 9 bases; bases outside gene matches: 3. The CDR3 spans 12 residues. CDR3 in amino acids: CASSLQGARYTF. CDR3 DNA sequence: TGTGCCAGCAGTTTGCAGGGGGCTCGCTACACCTTC.

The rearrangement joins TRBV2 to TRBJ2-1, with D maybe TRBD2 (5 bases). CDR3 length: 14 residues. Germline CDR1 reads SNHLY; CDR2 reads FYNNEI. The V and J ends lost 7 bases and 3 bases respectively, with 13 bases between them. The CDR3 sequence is CASMLANYYNEQFF. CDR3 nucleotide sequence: TGTGCCAGCATGTTAGCGAATTACTACAATGAGCAGTTCTTC.

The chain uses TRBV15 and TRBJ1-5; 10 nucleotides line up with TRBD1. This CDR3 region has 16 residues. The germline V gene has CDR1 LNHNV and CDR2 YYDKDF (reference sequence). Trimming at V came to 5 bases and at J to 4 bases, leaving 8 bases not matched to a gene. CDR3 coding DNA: TGTGCCACCAGCGACCGGGACAGGGGACCTAATCAGCCCCAGCATTTT. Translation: CATSDRDRGPNQPQHF.

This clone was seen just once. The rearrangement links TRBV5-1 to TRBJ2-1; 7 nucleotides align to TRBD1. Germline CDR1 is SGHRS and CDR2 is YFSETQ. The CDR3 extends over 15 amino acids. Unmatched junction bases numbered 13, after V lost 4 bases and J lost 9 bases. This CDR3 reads CASSRQGNGVGEQFF. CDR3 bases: TGCGCCAGCAGCCGACAGGGTAACGGGGTTGGTGAGCAGTTCTTC. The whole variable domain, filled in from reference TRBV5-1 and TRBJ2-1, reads KAGVTQTPRYLIKTRGQQVTLSCSPISGHRSVSWYQQTPGQGLQFLFEYFSETQRNKGNFPGRFSGRQFSNSRSEMNVSTLELGDSALYLCASSRQGNGVGEQFFGPGTRLTVL.

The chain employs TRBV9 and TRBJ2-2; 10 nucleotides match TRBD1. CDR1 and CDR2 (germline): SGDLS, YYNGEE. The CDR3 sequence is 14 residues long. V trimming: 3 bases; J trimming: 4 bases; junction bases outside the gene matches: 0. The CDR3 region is CASSGTGGTGELFF. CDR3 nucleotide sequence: TGTGCCAGCAGCGGGACAGGGGGCACCGGGGAGCTGTTTTTT.

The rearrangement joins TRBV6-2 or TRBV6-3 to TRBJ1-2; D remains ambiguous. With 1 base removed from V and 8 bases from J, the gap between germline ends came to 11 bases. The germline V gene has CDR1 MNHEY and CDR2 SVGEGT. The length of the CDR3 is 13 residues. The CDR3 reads CASSYLGGSGYTF. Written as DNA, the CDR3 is TGTGCCAGCAGTTACTTGGGCGGGTCCGGCTACACCTTC.

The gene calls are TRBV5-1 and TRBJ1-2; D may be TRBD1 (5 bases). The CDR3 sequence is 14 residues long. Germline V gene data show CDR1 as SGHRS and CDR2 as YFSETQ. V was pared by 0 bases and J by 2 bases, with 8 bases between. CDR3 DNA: TGCGCCAGCAGCTTGGGGGGCAGAAACTATGGCTACACCTTC. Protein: CASSLGGRNYGYTF.